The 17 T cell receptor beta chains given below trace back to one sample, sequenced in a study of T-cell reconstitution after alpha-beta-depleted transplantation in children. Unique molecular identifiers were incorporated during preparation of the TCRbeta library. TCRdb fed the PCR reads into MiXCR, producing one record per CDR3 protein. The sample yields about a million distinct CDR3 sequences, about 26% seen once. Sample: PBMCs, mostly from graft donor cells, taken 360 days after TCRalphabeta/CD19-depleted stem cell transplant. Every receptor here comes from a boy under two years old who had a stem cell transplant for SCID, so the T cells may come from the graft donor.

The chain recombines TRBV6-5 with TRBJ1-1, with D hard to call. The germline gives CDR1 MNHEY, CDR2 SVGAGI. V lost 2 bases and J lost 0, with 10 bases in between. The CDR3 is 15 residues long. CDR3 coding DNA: TGTGCCAGCAGTTACGGCTTGACGGTGAACACTGAAGCTTTCTTT. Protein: CASSYGLTVNTEAFF.

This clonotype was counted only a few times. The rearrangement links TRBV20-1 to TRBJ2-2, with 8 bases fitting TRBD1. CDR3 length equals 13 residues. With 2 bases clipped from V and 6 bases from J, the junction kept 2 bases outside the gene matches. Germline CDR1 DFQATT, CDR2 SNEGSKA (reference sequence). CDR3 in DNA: TGCAGTGCTAGACCACAGGGGGCCGGGGAGCTGTTTTTT. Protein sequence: CSARPQGAGELFF.

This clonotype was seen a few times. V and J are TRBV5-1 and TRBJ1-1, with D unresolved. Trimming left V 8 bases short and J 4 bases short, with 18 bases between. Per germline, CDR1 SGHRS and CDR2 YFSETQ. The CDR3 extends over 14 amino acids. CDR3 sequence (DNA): TGCGCCAGTAAGGAACTCCAAGTACGCACTGAAGCTTTCTTT. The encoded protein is CASKELQVRTEAFF.

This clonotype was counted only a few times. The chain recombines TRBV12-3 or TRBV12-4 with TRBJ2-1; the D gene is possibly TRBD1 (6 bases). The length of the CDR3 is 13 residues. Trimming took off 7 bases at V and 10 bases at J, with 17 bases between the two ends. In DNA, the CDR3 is TGTGCCAGCACCAAATCAGGGCAGGGGGAGCAGTTCTTC. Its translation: CASTKSGQGEQFF.

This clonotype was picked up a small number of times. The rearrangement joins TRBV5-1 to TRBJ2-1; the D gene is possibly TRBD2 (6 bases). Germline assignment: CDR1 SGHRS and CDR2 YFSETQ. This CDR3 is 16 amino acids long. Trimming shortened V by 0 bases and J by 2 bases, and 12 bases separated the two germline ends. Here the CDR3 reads CASSLEPGVTYNEQFF. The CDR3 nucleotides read TGCGCCAGCAGCTTGGAACCGGGGGTGACCTACAATGAGCAGTTCTTC.

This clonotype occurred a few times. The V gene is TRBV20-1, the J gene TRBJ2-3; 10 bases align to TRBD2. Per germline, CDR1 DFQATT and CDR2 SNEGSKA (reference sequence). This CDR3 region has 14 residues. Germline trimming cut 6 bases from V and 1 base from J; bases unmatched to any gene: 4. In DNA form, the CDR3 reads TGCAGTGCCCCCGGACTAGCGGGCACAGATACGCAGTATTTT. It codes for CSAPGLAGTDTQYF.

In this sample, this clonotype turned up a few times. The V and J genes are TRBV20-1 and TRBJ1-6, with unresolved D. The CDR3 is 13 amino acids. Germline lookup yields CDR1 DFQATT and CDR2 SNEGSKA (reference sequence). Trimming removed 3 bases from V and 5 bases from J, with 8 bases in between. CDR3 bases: TGCAGTGCTAGTTTTCGGAATAATTCACCCCTCCACTTT. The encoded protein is CSASFRNNSPLHF.

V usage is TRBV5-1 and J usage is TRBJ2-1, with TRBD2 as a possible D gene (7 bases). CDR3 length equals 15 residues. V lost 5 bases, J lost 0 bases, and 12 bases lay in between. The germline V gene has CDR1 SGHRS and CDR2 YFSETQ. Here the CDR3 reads CASRLGGPSYNEQFF. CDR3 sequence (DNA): TGCGCCAGCAGACTGGGGGGGCCCTCCTACAATGAGCAGTTCTTC.

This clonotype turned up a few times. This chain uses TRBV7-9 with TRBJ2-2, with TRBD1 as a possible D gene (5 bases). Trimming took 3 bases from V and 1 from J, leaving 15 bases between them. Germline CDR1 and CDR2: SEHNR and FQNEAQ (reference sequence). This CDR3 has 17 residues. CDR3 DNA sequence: TGTGCCAGCAGCTTCGTTGGTTTCAGGGAGAACACCGGGGAGCTGTTTTTT. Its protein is CASSFVGFRENTGELFF.

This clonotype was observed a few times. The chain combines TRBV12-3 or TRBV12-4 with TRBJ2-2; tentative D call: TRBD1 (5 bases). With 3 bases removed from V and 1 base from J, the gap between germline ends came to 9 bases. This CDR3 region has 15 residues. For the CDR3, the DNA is TGTGCCAGCAGTTTCTCCAGGGTGAACACCGGGGAGCTGTTTTTT. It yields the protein CASSFSRVNTGELFF.

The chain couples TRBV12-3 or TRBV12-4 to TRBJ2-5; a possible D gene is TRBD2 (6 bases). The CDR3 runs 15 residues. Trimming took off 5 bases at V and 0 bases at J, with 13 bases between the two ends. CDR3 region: CASSLGWRDQETQYF. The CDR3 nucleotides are TGTGCCAGCAGTCTAGGGTGGAGGGACCAAGAGACCCAGTACTTC.

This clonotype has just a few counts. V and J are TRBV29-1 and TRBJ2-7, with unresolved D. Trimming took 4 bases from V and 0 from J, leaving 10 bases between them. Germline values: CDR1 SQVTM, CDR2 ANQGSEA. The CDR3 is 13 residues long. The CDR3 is CSVVVGSSYEQYF. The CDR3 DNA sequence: TGCAGCGTTGTTGTCGGAAGCTCCTACGAGCAGTACTTC.

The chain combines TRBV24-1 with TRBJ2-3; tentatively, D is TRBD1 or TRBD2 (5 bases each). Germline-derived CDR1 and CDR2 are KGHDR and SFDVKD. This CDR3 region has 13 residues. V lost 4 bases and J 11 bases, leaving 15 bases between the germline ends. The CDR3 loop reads CATSEPGRLLQYF. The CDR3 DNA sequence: TGTGCCACCAGTGAACCGGGACGGTTATTGCAGTATTTT.

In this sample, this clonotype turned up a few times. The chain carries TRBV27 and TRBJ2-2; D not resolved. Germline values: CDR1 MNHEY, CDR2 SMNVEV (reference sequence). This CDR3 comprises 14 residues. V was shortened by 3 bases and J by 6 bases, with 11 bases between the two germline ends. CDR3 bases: TGTGCCAGCAGTTTTCTGGGATCTCCCGGGGAGCTGTTTTTT. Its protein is CASSFLGSPGELFF.

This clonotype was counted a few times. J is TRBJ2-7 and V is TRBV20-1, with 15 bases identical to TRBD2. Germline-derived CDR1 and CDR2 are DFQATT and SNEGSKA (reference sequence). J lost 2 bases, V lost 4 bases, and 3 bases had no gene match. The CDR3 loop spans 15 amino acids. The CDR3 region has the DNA TGCAGTGCTAAAAGGACTAGCGGGGGGGCCTACGAGCAGTACTTC. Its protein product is CSAKRTSGGAYEQYF.

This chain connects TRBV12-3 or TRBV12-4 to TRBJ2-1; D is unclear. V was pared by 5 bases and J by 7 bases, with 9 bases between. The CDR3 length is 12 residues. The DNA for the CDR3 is TGTGCCAGCAGTACCTTGGGGAATGAGCAGTTCTTC. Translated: CASSTLGNEQFF.

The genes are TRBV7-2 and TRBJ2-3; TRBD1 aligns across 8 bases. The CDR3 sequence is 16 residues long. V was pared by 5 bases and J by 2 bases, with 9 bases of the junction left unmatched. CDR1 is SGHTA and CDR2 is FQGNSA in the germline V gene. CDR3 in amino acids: CASSQTYRGATDTQYF. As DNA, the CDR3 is TGTGCCAGCAGCCAAACGTACAGGGGGGCCACAGATACGCAGTATTTT. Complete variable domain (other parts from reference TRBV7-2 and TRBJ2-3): GAGVSQSPSNKVTEKGKDVELRCDPISGHTALYWYRQSLGQGLEFLIYFQGNSAPDKSGLPSDRFSAERTGGSVSTLTIQRTQQEDSAVYLCASSQTYRGATDTQYFGPGTRLTVL.